This record looks at one TCR beta chain sequence and its context. Profiling relied on immunoSEQ multiplex PCR, and the TCRdb table lists in-frame clones only, not all of them. The table records under 150,000 clones, about 89% of them present only once. This sample stems from a study of control samples from healthy donors and cancer patients. This clonotype was obtained from a man in his sixties in good health. Sequenced input: blood.

CDR3 DNA: TGTGCCAGCAGTTACGGGACAGGGGCCTTCAATGAGCAGTTCTTC. Its translation: CASSYGTGAFNEQFF. The chain links TRBV6-5 to TRBJ2-1, with 10 positions matching TRBD1. Looked up from germline, CDR1 is MNHEY and CDR2 is SVGAGI. Germline trimming cut 2 bases from V and 6 bases from J; bases unmatched to any gene: 4. The CDR3 spans 15 residues.